These 32 T cell receptor beta chains share one sample of origin, sequenced in a study of blood T cells in healthy people across ages. PCR was performed a second time for roughly 7 to 12 cycles using a sample-barcoded 5' primer and a J-beta primer mix. TCRdb called the 5' RACE reads again in MiXCR, with one record for every CDR3 protein. The sample lists 850,000 to 1,000,000 distinct CDR3 sequences; about 44% were seen once. Sequencing was performed on blood. These receptors were collected from a man in his thirties or forties in good health.

This clonotype was seen a handful of times. The CDR3 reads CASSIGTMNTEAFF. In nucleotides, the CDR3 is TGTGCCAGCAGCATCGGGACAATGAACACTGAAGCTTTCTTT. The rearrangement joins TRBV9 to TRBJ1-1, with D possibly being TRBD1 (6 bases). Trimming removed 4 bases at V and 0 bases at J, with 10 bases between. Germline CDR1 reads SGDLS; CDR2 reads YYNGEE. The CDR3 covers 14 residues.

Comments on this clonotype: The junction does not match germline at one end; this may be a read error. J is TRBJ2-3 and V is TRBV9; D gene unclear. The CDR3 contains 11 residues. CDR1 and CDR2 (germline): SGDLS, YYNGEE. In DNA form, the CDR3 reads TGTACCAGCAAGCGCACAGATACGCAGTATTTT. Translated, it gives CTSKRTDTQYF. Full variable domain (missing parts from reference TRBV9 and TRBJ2-3): DSGVTQTPKHLITATGQRVTLRCSPRSGDLSVYWYQQSLDQGLQFLIQYYNGEERAKGNILERFSAQQFPDLHSELNLSSLELGDSALYFCTSKRTDTQYFGPGTRLTVL.

In this sample, this clonotype turned up once. The chain couples TRBV7-2 to TRBJ2-2; D gene ambiguous. V was clipped by 4 bases and J by 6 bases, with 12 bases between them. In germline, CDR1 is SGHTA, CDR2 FQGNSA. The CDR3 consists of 14 residues. The CDR3 sequence is CASSSQPGSGELFF. DNA for the CDR3: TGTGCCAGCAGCTCCCAGCCTGGGTCCGGGGAGCTGTTTTTT.

The chain links TRBV7-9 to TRBJ2-1; 11 nucleotides agree with TRBD1. The CDR3 runs 15 residues. The germline CDR1 and CDR2 sequences are SEHNR and FQNEAQ (reference sequence). J gave up 6 bases and V 6 bases, and 7 bases lay outside the gene matches. Here the CDR3 DNA reads TGTGCCAGCAGTTATGGACAGGGGGCGAGCAATGAGCAGTTCTTC. Amino acids: CASSYGQGASNEQFF.

This clonotype was detected many times. This chain connects TRBV6-2 or TRBV6-3 to TRBJ2-7, with 7 bases identical to TRBD1. Germline CDR1 is MNHEY and CDR2 is SVGEGT. This CDR3 region has 14 residues. Trimming cost V 2 bases and J 3 bases; bases outside gene matches: 4. This chain's CDR3 is CASSYRTGSYEQYF. For the CDR3, the DNA is TGTGCCAGCAGTTACCGGACAGGTAGCTACGAGCAGTACTTC.

The chain couples TRBV4-1 to TRBJ2-5; 7 bases fit TRBD1. Germline loops: CDR1 MGHRA, CDR2 YSYEKL. This CDR3 has 15 amino acids. With 4 bases clipped from V and 0 bases from J, the junction kept 5 bases outside the gene matches. The CDR3 nucleotides read TGCGCCAGCAGCCTTGAGGACAGGTACCAAGAGACCCAGTACTTC. Its protein is CASSLEDRYQETQYF.

V and J are TRBV5-5 and TRBJ1-2; D may be TRBD1 (6 bases). The CDR3 length is 15 residues. The germline CDR1 and CDR2 sequences are SGHKS and YYEKEE (reference sequence). Trimming took off 4 bases at V and 4 bases at J, with 17 bases between the two ends. The CDR3, as DNA: TGTGCCAGCAGCCCTCTCCCCCGGGGGGCCTATGGCTACACCTTC. Translated, it gives CASSPLPRGAYGYTF.

V gene TRBV27 combines with J gene TRBJ2-3, with no clear D. V lost 0 bases to trimming and J lost 2 bases, with 12 bases between them. From germline, CDR1 is MNHEY and CDR2 SMNVEV (reference sequence). The CDR3 sequence is 16 residues long. The CDR3 sequence: CASSLSFWVYTDTQYF. CDR3 sequence (DNA): TGTGCCAGCAGTTTATCTTTTTGGGTTTACACAGATACGCAGTATTTT.

The rearrangement links TRBV9 to TRBJ2-5; 9 bases line up with TRBD2. CDR1 is SGDLS, CDR2 YYNGEE, per germline. Trimming removed 4 bases from V and 11 bases from J; junction bases left unmatched: 15. The CDR3 extends over 15 amino acids. Here the CDR3 DNA reads TGTGCCAGCAGCTCGAGCGGGGGGCCCCTCAATGAGCAGTACTTC. Its translation is CASSSSGGPLNEQYF.

This clonotype occurred a few times. V is TRBV28 and J is TRBJ2-5; 10 bases line up with TRBD1. The CDR3 is 14 amino acids. CDR1 MDHEN and CDR2 SYDVKM come from the germline V gene. With 8 bases clipped from V and 5 bases from J, the junction kept 8 bases outside the gene matches. The CDR3 DNA sequence: TGTGCCAGCCTGCTGGGGACAGGGGTGGAGACCCAGTACTTC. Its protein is CASLLGTGVETQYF.

The gene calls are TRBV20-1 and TRBJ2-1, with a weak D call TRBD2 (5 bases). The germline V and J ends were trimmed by 0 bases and 4 bases, with 28 bases remaining between them. The germline V gene encodes CDR1 DFQATT and CDR2 SNEGSKA (reference sequence). The CDR3 is 20 amino acids. As DNA, the CDR3 is TGCAGTGCTAGAGATTCGGGATTTGAGGAGGCCCTCTTCGCATACAATGAGCAGTTCTTC. Translation: CSARDSGFEEALFAYNEQFF.

The chain joins TRBV20-1 to TRBJ2-7, with 7 bases aligning to TRBD2. This CDR3 region has 13 residues. Germline assignment: CDR1 DFQATT and CDR2 SNEGSKA (reference sequence). V was pared by 1 base and J by 7 bases, with 7 bases of the junction left unmatched. CDR3 nucleotides: TGCAGTGCTAGAGGGGTGAGCGGGAATGAGCAGTACTTC. Its protein is CSARGVSGNEQYF.

The chain links TRBV4-2 to TRBJ1-5; tentatively, D is TRBD1 (6 bases). The CDR3 runs 16 residues. Looked up from germline, CDR1 is LGHNA and CDR2 is YNFKEQ. Deletions cut 0 bases from V and 7 bases from J, with 16 bases between. As DNA, the CDR3 is TGTGCCAGCAGCCAAGAAGAGTCAGGGGTCATGCAGCCCCAGCATTTT. This translates into CASSQEESGVMQPQHF.

This clonotype is a singleton in its sample. The rearrangement links TRBV4-3 to TRBJ2-7, with D possibly being TRBD1 or TRBD2 (5 bases each). From germline, CDR1 is LGHNA and CDR2 YSLEER. This CDR3 spans 15 amino acids. Trimming took 0 bases from V and 3 from J, leaving 12 bases between them. Here the CDR3 DNA reads TGCGCCAGCAGCCAAGAGAGGGACGGGAACTACGAGCAGTACTTC. It encodes CASSQERDGNYEQYF.

The chain combines TRBV12-3 or TRBV12-4 with TRBJ2-2; D may be TRBD2 (5 bases). Deletions cut 3 bases from V and 3 bases from J, with 11 bases between. There are 15 residues in the CDR3. The CDR3 here is CASSLGELYTGELFF. The CDR3 nucleotides are TGTGCCAGCAGTTTGGGAGAGTTGTACACCGGGGAGCTGTTTTTT.

In this sample, this clonotype turned up many times. The rearrangement uses TRBV7-2 and TRBJ2-7, with 11 bases that match TRBD2. The CDR3 totals 14 residues. V lost 4 bases to trimming and J lost 4 bases; unmatched junction nucleotides: 3. The V gene's germline CDR1 is SGHTA and CDR2 FQGNSA. DNA of the CDR3: TGTGCCAGCAGCTCTAGCGGGGGGCCTTACGAGCAGTACTTC. It translates to CASSSSGGPYEQYF.

The V call is TRBV11-2, the J call TRBJ1-5; possible D gene TRBD1, 5 bases. Trimming took off 1 base at V and 11 bases at J, with 15 bases between the two ends. The germline V gene encodes CDR1 SGHAT and CDR2 FQNNGV. This CDR3 comprises 14 residues. The CDR3 here is CASSLAGGEFSQHF. In DNA form, the CDR3 reads TGTGCCAGCAGCTTAGCGGGGGGGGAATTTTCCCAGCATTTT.

This chain links TRBV7-2 with TRBJ1-2; 7 positions match TRBD1. The germline gives CDR1 SGHTA, CDR2 FQGNSA. This CDR3 comprises 15 residues. V gave up 2 bases and J gave up 4 bases; unmatched junction bases: 7. The chain's CDR3 is CASSLPRGQSYGYTF. CDR3 DNA: TGTGCCAGCAGCTTACCCCGGGGACAGTCCTATGGCTACACCTTC.

Only a few counts were recorded for this clonotype. V and J are TRBV6-2 or TRBV6-3 and TRBJ2-1, with D maybe TRBD2 (7 bases). With 2 bases removed from V and 5 bases from J, the gap between germline ends came to 10 bases. CDR1 and CDR2 from the germline V gene are MNHEY and SVGEGT. The CDR3 has 14 residues. CDR3 sequence (DNA): TGTGCCAGCAGTTACGGGGGGGCAAACAATGAGCAGTTCTTC. It yields the protein CASSYGGANNEQFF.

The rearrangement links TRBV6-5 to TRBJ1-2; D gene unclear. Per germline, CDR1 MNHEY and CDR2 SVGAGI. The CDR3 runs to 16 residues. Trimming cost V 1 base and J 2 bases, with 14 bases left between them. CDR3 DNA: TGTGCCAGCAGTTACTTGGTCTGGGGAAAAAACTATGGCTACACCTTC. Amino acids: CASSYLVWGKNYGYTF.

V usage is TRBV29-1 and J usage is TRBJ2-7; tentatively, D is TRBD1 (7 bases). Trimming stripped 4 bases from V and 4 bases from J, with 14 bases between. This CDR3 is built from 13 residues. Germline assignment: CDR1 SQVTM and CDR2 ANQGSEA. As DNA, the CDR3 is TGCAGCGTTGCGGGCAGGGGGAGGTACGAGCAGTACTTC. Its protein product is CSVAGRGRYEQYF.

This chain links TRBV4-1 with TRBJ2-5; no clear D. Germline loops: CDR1 MGHRA, CDR2 YSYEKL. This CDR3 has 14 amino acids. The V and J ends lost 0 bases and 2 bases respectively, with 7 bases between them. CDR3: CASSQEMIQETQYF. CDR3 sequence (DNA): TGCGCCAGCAGCCAAGAGATGATTCAAGAGACCCAGTACTTC.

The chain employs TRBV7-9 and TRBJ2-1, with TRBD1 identical over 7 bases. Germline V CDR1 and CDR2: SEHNR, FQNEAQ (reference sequence). Unmatched junction bases numbered 21, after V lost 10 bases and J lost 12 bases. The CDR3 runs to 15 residues. The CDR3: CATYSIDRVEDGQFF. In DNA form, the CDR3 reads TGTGCCACCTACTCAATCGACAGGGTCGAGGATGGGCAGTTCTTC.

About this clonotype itself: At one end, the junction sequence differs from germline, possibly due to a read error. The CDR3 loop reads CGVRTDSYEQYF. CDR3 bases: TGCGGCGTGAGGACAGACTCCTACGAGCAGTACTTC. V is TRBV29-1 and J is TRBJ2-7; tentatively, D is TRBD1 (6 bases). The CDR3 runs 12 residues. Germline CDR1 is SQVTM and CDR2 is ANQGSEA.

The CDR3 region has the DNA TGTGCCAGCAGCTTAGAAACCAACTCCTACGAGCAGTACTTC. This gives the protein CASSLETNSYEQYF. The V call is TRBV7-9, the J call TRBJ2-7; D uncertain. The CDR3 is 14 amino acids. Trimming pared 1 base from V and 0 bases from J, leaving 7 bases between. The germline V gene encodes CDR1 SEHNR and CDR2 FQNEAQ (reference sequence).

The J gene is TRBJ2-3, the V gene TRBV20-1; no reliable D call. From germline, CDR1 is DFQATT and CDR2 SNEGSKA (reference sequence). The CDR3 is 12 amino acids. The V gene lost 3 bases and the J gene lost 2 bases, with 6 bases spanning the gap. The CDR3 region has the DNA TGCAGTGCTAGGGGTCCCACAGATACGCAGTATTTT. It codes for CSARGPTDTQYF.

The J gene is TRBJ2-7, the V gene TRBV19; 7 bases map to TRBD2. The junction had 13 bases not matched to a gene; V was cut back by 6 bases and J by 2 bases. Germline lookup yields CDR1 LNHDA and CDR2 SQIVND (reference sequence). This CDR3 spans 16 amino acids. CDR3 sequence (DNA): TGTGCCAGTAGGCATACGGGGGGACCGAGAACCTACGAGCAGTACTTC. It specifies CASRHTGGPRTYEQYF.

The chain is built from TRBV10-3 and TRBJ2-7, with D unresolved. From germline, CDR1 is ENHRY and CDR2 SYGVKD. The CDR3 is made up of 13 amino acids. V shed 2 bases and J shed 2 bases, with 7 bases lying between them. CDR3 DNA: TGTGCCATCAGTGAGATCGGAACCTACGAGCAGTACTTC. It encodes CAISEIGTYEQYF.

As to this clonotype: A much larger clone is a single base away; this may be a read error. The chain carries TRBV12-3 or TRBV12-4 and TRBJ2-4, with D tentatively TRBD2 (5 bases). Trimming pared 6 bases from V and 1 base from J, leaving 13 bases between. The CDR3 has 15 residues. The chain's CDR3 is CASSHQAGAKNIQYF. The CDR3 DNA sequence: TGTGCCAGCAGCCATCAGGCGGGTGCCAAAAACATTCAGTACTTC.

The chain couples TRBV6-6 to TRBJ1-5; unclear D gene. V dropped 0 bases and J dropped 3 bases, with 12 bases sitting between them. CDR1 and CDR2 (germline): MNHNY, SVGAGI (reference sequence). There are 16 residues in the CDR3. CDR3 sequence reads: CASSYSASPYNQPQHF. The CDR3 coding sequence is TGTGCCAGCAGTTACTCGGCTTCTCCGTACAATCAGCCCCAGCATTTT.

The chain uses TRBV3-1 and TRBJ1-4; possibly TRBD1 for D (5 bases). V was shortened by 5 bases and J by 8 bases, with 15 bases between the two germline ends. The CDR3 length is 14 residues. CDR1 LGHDT and CDR2 YNNKEL come from the germline V gene (reference sequence). The CDR3 DNA sequence: TGTGCCAGCAGCTCCGGGACGGGAGGGGAAAAACTGTTTTTT. This translates into CASSSGTGGEKLFF.

This chain links TRBV13 with TRBJ2-7; D is undetermined. Trimming removed 3 bases from V and 10 bases from J, with 16 bases in between. The CDR3 length is 13 residues. CDR1 is PRHDT and CDR2 is FYEKMQ in the germline V gene (reference sequence). CDR3 sequence reads: CASSFGPSSPQYF. CDR3 nucleotide sequence: TGTGCCAGCAGCTTTGGTCCCTCCTCGCCCCAGTACTTC.